This T cell receptor (beta chain) stems from a study of human T cells and chemical hapten exposure. General study findings and limits: DPC sensitization did not alter TCRs above 1 in 1000 frequency. Donors in the study had alopecia, meaning their immune response may differ from healthy people's.

The CDR3 consists of 11 residues. V was pared by 6 bases and J by 3 bases, with 4 bases between. Unique molecular identifiers were attached to individual cDNA molecules during library preparation. TCRdb reprocessed the RACE reads with MiXCR, giving one entry per CDR3 protein. This sample carries 100,000 or so distinct CDR3 sequences, about 10% of them seen once, and the ten largest clones take about 2%. Time point indicated: patch test 2, 6 weeks after DPC sensitization. Treatment given: therapeutic diphenylcyclopropenone sensitization with weekly scalp DPC. The starting material, unfractionated whole blood, was used for total RNA extraction. This clonotype showed up many times. The antigen is not known.

V is TRBV12-3 or TRBV12-4 and J is TRBJ2-3, with D unresolved. This TCR was recovered from a man aged 35-49 years with alopecia areata. Some clones in this sample may be carry-over from other donors' samples. The sequenced sample was whole blood, obtained in connection with sensitization to the hapten diphenylcyclopropenone (DPC). The CDR3 loop reads CASSQTDTQYF. CDR3 in DNA: TGTGCCAGCAGCCAGACAGATACGCAGTATTTT.